This is a list of T cell receptor beta chains from one sample in a study of cytomegalovirus exposure and HLA in healthy donors. Only in-frame clones appear in the TCRdb table, and some are missing; sequencing was by immunoSEQ multiplex PCR. This sample has fewer than 250,000 clones, with around 67% found just once. Sequenced material: PBMCs. The receptors derive from a woman aged 25 to 39 in good health and CMV-seropositive. Both conserved end residues are part of each CDR3. Each record gives: clone size, V gene, J gene, D gene, CDR3 protein, CDR3 DNA. The D gene is left open where the match is weak. The size of a clone is reported for some rows only, either as once, few or many, or as a class for expanded clones.

-,TRBV28,TRBJ1-2,-,CASFRIGVHGYTF,TGTGCCAGCTTTAGGATCGGGGTCCATGGCTACACCTTC
-,TRBV27,TRBJ1-1,TRBD1,CASSWDRTRVEAFF,TGTGCCAGCAGTTGGGACAGGACAAGGGTTGAAGCTTTCTTT
-,TRBV5-1,TRBJ1-1,-,CASSLVVNTEAFF,TGCGCCAGCAGCTTGGTTGTAAACACTGAAGCTTTCTTT
-,TRBV6-5,TRBJ1-5,-,CASSYDSSNQPQHF,TGTGCCAGCAGTTATGACAGTAGCAATCAGCCCCAGCATTTT
-,TRBV5-1,TRBJ2-3,TRBD2,CASSTTSGSSDTQYF,TGCGCCAGCAGCACCACTAGCGGGAGCTCAGATACGCAGTATTTT
once,TRBV29-1,TRBJ2-1,TRBD1,CSVNGQGNNEQFF,TGCAGCGTAAACGGACAGGGGAACAATGAGCAGTTCTTC
-,TRBV27,TRBJ1-5,-,CASSSGAPFRNQPQHF,TGTGCCAGCAGTAGCGGAGCCCCTTTTCGCAATCAGCCCCAGCATTTT
-,TRBV5-6,TRBJ2-5,-,CASSFAVLEQYF,TGTGCCAGCAGCTTCGCGGTTTTGGAGCAGTACTTC
-,TRBV7-7,TRBJ2-1,-,CASSLGGFNEQFF,TGTGCTAGCAGCTTAGGCGGGTTTAATGAGCAGTTCTTC
-,TRBV10-2,TRBJ2-5,TRBD1,CASSSTGKETQYF,TGCGCCAGCAGTTCGACAGGGAAGGAGACCCAGTACTTC
once,TRBV11-2,TRBJ2-1,TRBD2,CASSLGLAASWLDEQFF,TGTGCCAGCAGCTTAGGACTAGCGGCCTCCTGGTTGGATGAGCAGTTCTTC
-,TRBV6-5,TRBJ2-7,TRBD1,CASSRQGATYEQYF,TGTGCCAGCAGCCGACAGGGCGCAACCTACGAGCAGTACTTC
-,TRBV15,TRBJ2-1,-,CATSRDRGGIPYNEQFF,TGTGCCACCAGCAGAGATAGGGGCGGGATTCCCTACAATGAGCAGTTCTTC
-,TRBV7-9,TRBJ1-2,TRBD1,CASSPSGQTYGYTF,TGTGCCAGCAGCCCTTCGGGACAGACCTATGGCTACACCTTC
-,TRBV7-9,TRBJ2-7,-,CASSLPTSYEQYF,TGTGCCAGCAGCTTACCCACTTCCTACGAGCAGTACTTC
once,TRBV2,TRBJ2-1,TRBD2,CASSLAGGLNEQFF,TGTGCCAGCAGTCTAGCGGGAGGATTGAATGAGCAGTTCTTC
-,TRBV11-1,TRBJ2-1,TRBD2,CASSPPQAGYSYNEQFF,TGTGCCAGCAGCCCCCCCCAAGCGGGGTACTCCTACAATGAGCAGTTCTTC
-,TRBV28,TRBJ2-3,TRBD2,CASGPGLAGRGDTQYF,TGTGCCAGCGGACCGGGACTAGCGGGGAGGGGAGATACGCAGTATTTT
once,TRBV18,TRBJ2-1,-,CASSPSSFSYNEQFF,TGTGCCAGCTCACCATCTAGTTTCTCCTACAATGAGCAGTTCTTC
-,TRBV7-9,TRBJ2-7,TRBD1,CASSLPTGDYEQYF,TGTGCCAGCAGCTTACCGACAGGGGACTACGAGCAGTACTTC
-,TRBV13,TRBJ1-2,TRBD1,CASSFMGQGYGYTF,TGTGCCAGCAGCTTTATGGGACAGGGCTATGGCTACACCTTC
-,TRBV6-5,TRBJ2-2,-,CASRSGQLNTGELFF,TGTGCCAGCAGAAGCGGACAGTTAAACACCGGGGAGCTGTTTTTT
once,TRBV12-5,TRBJ2-7,-,CGSTDYYEQYF,TGTGGGTCGACAGATTACTACGAGCAGTACTTC
-,TRBV27,TRBJ2-7,-,CASRRSTRHSYEQYF,TGTGCCAGCAGACGGAGTACAAGGCACTCCTACGAGCAGTACTTC
-,TRBV4-2,TRBJ2-2,-,CASSQGVSGNTGELFF,TGTGCCAGCAGCCAAGGGGTTAGCGGGAACACCGGGGAGCTGTTTTTT
-,TRBV7-2,TRBJ2-2,-,CASSPVGSATGELFF,TGTGCCAGCAGCCCCGTGGGGAGTGCCACCGGGGAGCTGTTTTTT
-,TRBV28,TRBJ1-2,-,CASSSRDLYGYTF,TGTGCCAGCAGTTCCCGAGATCTCTATGGCTACACCTTC
-,TRBV13,TRBJ2-5,TRBD2,CASSLGLVGVRFSQETQYF,TGTGCCAGCAGCTTGGGACTAGTTGGAGTTCGGTTCTCCCAAGAGACCCAGTACTTC
-,TRBV19,TRBJ2-4,-,CASSIDLWDSLAKNIQYF,TGTGCCAGTAGTATAGATCTATGGGACTCCCTAGCCAAAAACATTCAGTACTTC
-,TRBV7-9,TRBJ2-7,TRBD1,CASRGDRSYEQYF,TGTGCCAGCAGGGGGGACAGAAGTTACGAGCAGTACTTC
-,TRBV21-1,TRBJ2-3,-,CASSFERVTDTQYF,TGTGCCAGCAGCTTCGAGCGGGTGACAGATACGCAGTATTTT
-,TRBV4-1,TRBJ1-4,TRBD1,CASSQTGGPNEKLFF,TGCGCCAGCAGCCAAACAGGGGGACCTAATGAAAAACTGTTTTTT
once,TRBV4-2,TRBJ2-1,-,CAPKARDEQFF,TGTGCCCCTAAGGCGAGGGATGAGCAGTTCTTC
-,TRBV11-2,TRBJ2-7,TRBD2,CASSSRLAGSYEQYF,TGTGCCAGCAGCTCGAGACTAGCGGGCTCCTACGAGCAGTACTTC
once,TRBV29-1,TRBJ1-1,TRBD1,CSVVTGVNTEAFF,TGCAGCGTTGTCACAGGGGTGAACACTGAAGCTTTCTTT
-,TRBV6-1,TRBJ1-5,-,CASSGQGKNQPQHF,TGTGCCAGCAGTGGGCAGGGGAAGAATCAGCCCCAGCATTTT
-,TRBV5-8,TRBJ2-1,-,CASSGGLSYNEQFF,TGTGCCAGCAGTGGGGGCTTGTCCTACAATGAGCAGTTCTTC
-,TRBV10-3,TRBJ1-1,-,CAINEANTEAFF,TGTGCCATCAACGAAGCGAACACTGAAGCTTTCTTT
-,TRBV6-6,TRBJ1-2,-,CASSYSQGYYTF,TGTGCCAGCAGTTACTCACAGGGTTACTACACCTTC
-,TRBV7-2,TRBJ2-7,-,CASSEYPGGHEQYF,TGTGCCAGCAGCGAGTATCCCGGGGGGCACGAGCAGTACTTC
-,TRBV13,TRBJ2-5,TRBD2,CASTKGGSQETQYF,TGTGCCAGCACCAAAGGCGGGAGTCAAGAGACCCAGTACTTC
-,TRBV6-6,TRBJ2-7,TRBD1,CASSSTGTGDHEQYF,TGTGCCAGCAGTTCCACCGGGACAGGGGACCACGAGCAGTACTTC
-,TRBV6-7,TRBJ2-5,TRBD1,CASSSSLGQVIQETQYF,TGTGCCAGCAGTTCTTCCCTCGGACAGGTCATCCAAGAGACCCAGTACTTC
-,TRBV27,TRBJ1-1,-,CASSLSRTGDTEAFF,TGTGCCAGCAGTTTATCCCGGACGGGGGACACTGAAGCTTTCTTT
-,TRBV28,TRBJ2-5,TRBD2,CASSFVAGGIQETQYF,TGTGCCAGCAGTTTCGTAGCGGGAGGGATCCAAGAGACCCAGTACTTC
-,TRBV7-6,TRBJ2-7,-,CASSLELSGSYEQYF,TGTGCCAGCAGCTTAGAATTGAGCGGATCCTACGAGCAGTACTTC
-,TRBV27,TRBJ2-1,-,CASSLSARLNEQFF,TGTGCCAGCAGTTTATCGGCCAGATTGAATGAGCAGTTCTTC
once,TRBV5-6,TRBJ2-1,-,CASSLVRGGEQFF,TGTGCCAGCAGCTTGGTGAGGGGAGGTGAGCAGTTCTTC
few,TRBV19,TRBJ2-3,-,CASSAELINGDTQYF,TGTGCCAGTAGTGCTGAGTTAATAAACGGAGATACGCAGTATTTT
-,TRBV6-1,TRBJ2-3,-,CASSEIGGKGTDTQYF,TGTGCCAGCAGTGAAATCGGCGGGAAAGGAACAGATACGCAGTATTTT